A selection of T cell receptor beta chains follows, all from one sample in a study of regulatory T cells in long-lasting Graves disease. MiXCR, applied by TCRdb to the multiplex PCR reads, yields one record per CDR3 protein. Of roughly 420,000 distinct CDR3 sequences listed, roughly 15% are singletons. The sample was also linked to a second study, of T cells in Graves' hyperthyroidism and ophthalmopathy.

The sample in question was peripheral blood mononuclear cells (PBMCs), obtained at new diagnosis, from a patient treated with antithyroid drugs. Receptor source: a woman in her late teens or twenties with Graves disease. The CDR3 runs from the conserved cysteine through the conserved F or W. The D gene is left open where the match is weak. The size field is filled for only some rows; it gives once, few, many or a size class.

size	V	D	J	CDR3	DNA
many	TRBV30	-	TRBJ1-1	CAWSDRPLNTEAFF	TGTGCCTGGTCGGACAGACCCTTGAACACTGAAGCTTTCTTT
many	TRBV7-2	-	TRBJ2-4	CASSLGGVNIQYF	TGTGCCAGCAGCTTAGGGGGGGTTAACATTCAGTACTTC
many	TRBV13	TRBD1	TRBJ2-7	CASSWGQGLEQYF	TGTGCCAGCAGCTGGGGACAGGGTCTGGAGCAGTACTTC
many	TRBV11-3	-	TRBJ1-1	CASSSQGDTEAFF	TGTGCCAGCAGCTCGCAGGGTGACACTGAAGCTTTCTTT
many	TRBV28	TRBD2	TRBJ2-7	CASSGTSGIIGGYEQYF	TGTGCCAGCAGCGGGACTAGCGGGATTATAGGAGGCTACGAGCAGTACTTC
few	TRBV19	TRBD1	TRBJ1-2	CASRSGTGTYGYTF	TGTGCCAGTAGGTCCGGGACAGGGACCTATGGCTACACCTTC
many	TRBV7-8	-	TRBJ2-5	CASSLDGWGETQYF	TGTGCCAGCAGCTTAGATGGGTGGGGAGAGACCCAGTACTTC
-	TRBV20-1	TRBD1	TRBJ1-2	CSASIGAGGQRDYGYTF	TGCAGTGCTAGTATTGGGGCAGGGGGGCAGAGGGACTATGGCTACACCTTC
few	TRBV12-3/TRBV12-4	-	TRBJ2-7	CASSRHSPYEQYF	TGTGCCAGCAGTCGTCACAGTCCCTACGAGCAGTACTTC
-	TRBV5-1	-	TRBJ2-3	CASHQDSTDTQYF	TGCGCCAGCCACCAAGACAGCACAGATACGCAGTATTTT
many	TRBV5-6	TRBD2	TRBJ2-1	CASSPWGGGTNNEQFF	TGTGCCAGCAGCCCATGGGGGGGAGGCACGAACAATGAGCAGTTCTTC
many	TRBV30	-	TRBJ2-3	CAWSRSDTQYF	TGTGCCTGGAGTCGGTCAGATACGCAGTATTTT
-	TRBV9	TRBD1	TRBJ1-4	CASSVGTGKVSNEKLFF	TGTGCCAGCAGCGTAGGGACAGGGAAAGTATCTAATGAAAAACTGTTTTTT
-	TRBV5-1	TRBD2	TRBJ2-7	CASRSAGGSTYEQYF	TGCGCCAGCAGGTCAGCGGGAGGGTCCACCTACGAGCAGTACTTC
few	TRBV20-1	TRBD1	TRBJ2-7	CSARDNRGYERYF	TGCAGTGCTAGAGATAACAGGGGCTACGAGCGGTACTTC
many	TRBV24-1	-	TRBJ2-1	CATSKDGYNEQFF	TGTGCCACCAGCAAGGATGGCTACAATGAGCAGTTCTTC
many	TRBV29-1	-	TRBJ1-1	CSVVSGLNRAEAFF	TGCAGCGTTGTATCTGGTCTAAACAGGGCTGAAGCTTTCTTT
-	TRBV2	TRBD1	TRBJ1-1	CASSDRTGVAEAFF	TGTGCCAGCAGTGATCGGACAGGGGTCGCTGAAGCTTTCTTT
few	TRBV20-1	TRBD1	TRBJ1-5	CSASPGQGHQPQHF	TGCAGTGCTAGTCCGGGACAGGGACATCAGCCCCAGCATTTT
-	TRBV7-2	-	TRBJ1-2	CASSKGDYYGYTF	TGTGCCAGCAGTAAGGGGGATTACTATGGCTACACCTTC
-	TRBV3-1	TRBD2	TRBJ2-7	CASSQASGSRYEQYF	TGTGCCAGCAGCCAGGCTAGCGGGAGTCGCTACGAGCAGTACTTC
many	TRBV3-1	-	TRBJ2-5	CASSQDQRNQETQYF	TGTGCCAGCAGCCAAGATCAACGGAACCAAGAGACCCAGTACTTC
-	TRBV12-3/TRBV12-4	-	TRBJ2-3	CAREGAGTDTQYF	TGTGCCAGGGAGGGGGCTGGCACAGATACGCAGTATTTT
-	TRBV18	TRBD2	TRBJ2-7	CASSPLPSGSIDEQYF	TGTGCCAGCTCACCACTACCTAGCGGGAGTATAGACGAGCAGTACTTC
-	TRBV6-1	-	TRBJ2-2	CASSTGNLPGELFF	TGTGCCAGCAGCACAGGGAATTTGCCCGGGGAGCTGTTTTTT
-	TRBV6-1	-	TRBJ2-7	CASSEGTSYEQYF	TGTGCCAGCAGTGAAGGCACCTCCTACGAGCAGTACTTC
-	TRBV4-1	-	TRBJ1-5	CASSQEGAGVGQPQHF	TGCGCCAGCAGCCAAGAAGGTGCAGGGGTAGGTCAGCCCCAGCATTTT
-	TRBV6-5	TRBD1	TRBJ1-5	CASSLGRGTGQPQHF	TGTGCCAGCAGTTTGGGCAGGGGGACGGGGCAGCCCCAGCATTTT
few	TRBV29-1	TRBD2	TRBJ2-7	CSVGTSGLYEQYF	TGCAGCGTGGGGACTAGCGGCCTCTACGAGCAGTACTTC
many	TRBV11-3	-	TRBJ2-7	CASSLGGPSYEQYF	TGTGCCAGCAGCTTAGGGGGACCGTCCTACGAGCAGTACTTC
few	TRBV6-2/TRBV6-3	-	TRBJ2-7	CASTQTVAPYEQYF	TGTGCCAGCACCCAGACGGTGGCCCCCTACGAGCAGTACTTC
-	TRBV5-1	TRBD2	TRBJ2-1	CASSRALAEHNEQFF	TGCGCCAGCAGCCGGGCACTAGCGGAGCACAATGAGCAGTTCTTC
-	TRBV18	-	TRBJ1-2	CASSSGGTNYGYTF	TGTGCCAGCTCATCGGGGGGGACTAACTATGGCTACACCTTC
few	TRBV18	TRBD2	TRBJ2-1	CASSPLGSGKQFF	TGTGCCAGCTCACCACTCGGAAGCGGGAAGCAGTTCTTC
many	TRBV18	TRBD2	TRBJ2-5	CASSPSASGGRETQYF	TGTGCCAGCTCACCATCTGCTAGCGGGGGCAGAGAGACCCAGTACTTC